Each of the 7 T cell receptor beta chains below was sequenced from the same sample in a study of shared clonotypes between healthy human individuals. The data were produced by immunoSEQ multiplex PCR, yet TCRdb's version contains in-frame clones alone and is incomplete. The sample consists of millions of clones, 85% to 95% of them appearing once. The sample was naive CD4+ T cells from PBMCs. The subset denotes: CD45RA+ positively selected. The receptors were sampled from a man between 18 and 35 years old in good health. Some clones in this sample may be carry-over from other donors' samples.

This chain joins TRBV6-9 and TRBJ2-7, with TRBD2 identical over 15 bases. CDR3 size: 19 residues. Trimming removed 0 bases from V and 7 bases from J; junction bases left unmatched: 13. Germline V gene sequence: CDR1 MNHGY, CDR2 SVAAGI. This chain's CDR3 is CASSYSGRTSGRASGEQYF. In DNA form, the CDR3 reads TGTGCCAGCAGTTATTCGGGGAGGACTAGCGGGAGGGCATCGGGTGAGCAGTACTTC.

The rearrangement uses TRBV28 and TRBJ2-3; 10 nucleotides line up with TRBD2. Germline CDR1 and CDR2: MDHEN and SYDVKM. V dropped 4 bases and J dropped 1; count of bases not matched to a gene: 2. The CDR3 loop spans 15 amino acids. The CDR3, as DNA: TGTGCCAGCAGTTCCGGGACTAGCGGCACAGATACGCAGTATTTT. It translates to CASSSGTSGTDTQYF. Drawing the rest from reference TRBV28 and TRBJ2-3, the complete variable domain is DVKVTQSSRYLVKRTGEKVFLECVQDMDHENMFWYRQDPGLGLRLIYFSYDVKMKEKGDIPEGYSVSREKKERFSLILESASTNQTSMYLCASSSGTSGTDTQYFGPGTRLTVL.

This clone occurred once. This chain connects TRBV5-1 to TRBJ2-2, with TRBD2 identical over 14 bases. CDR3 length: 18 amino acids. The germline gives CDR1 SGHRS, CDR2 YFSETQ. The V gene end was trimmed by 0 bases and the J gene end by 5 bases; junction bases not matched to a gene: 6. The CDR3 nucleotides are TGCGCCAGCAGCTTGGTCGGGACTAGCGGGAGTGGAACCGGGGAGCTGTTTTTT. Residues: CASSLVGTSGSGTGELFF.

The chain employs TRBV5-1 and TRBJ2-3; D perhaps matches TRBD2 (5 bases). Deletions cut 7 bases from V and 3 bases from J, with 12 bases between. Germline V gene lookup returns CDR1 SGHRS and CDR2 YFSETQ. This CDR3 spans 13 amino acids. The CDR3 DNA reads TGCGCCAGCGCCGGACTGAGAACAGATACGCAGTATTTT. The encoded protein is CASAGLRTDTQYF.

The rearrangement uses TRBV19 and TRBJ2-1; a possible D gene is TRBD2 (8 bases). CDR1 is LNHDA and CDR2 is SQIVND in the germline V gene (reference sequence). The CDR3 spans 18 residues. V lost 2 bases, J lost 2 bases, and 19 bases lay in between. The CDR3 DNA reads TGTGCCAGTAGTATATTAGGGGGCGGAGCGGGAGCCTACAATGAGCAGTTCTTC. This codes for CASSILGGGAGAYNEQFF.

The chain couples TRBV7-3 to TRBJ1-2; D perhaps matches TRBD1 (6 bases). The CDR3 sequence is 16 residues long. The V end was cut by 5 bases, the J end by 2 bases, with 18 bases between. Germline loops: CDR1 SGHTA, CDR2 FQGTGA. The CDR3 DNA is TGTGCCAGCAGCCCACGTCCCTTAGGACAGAACTATGGCTACACCTTC. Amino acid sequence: CASSPRPLGQNYGYTF.

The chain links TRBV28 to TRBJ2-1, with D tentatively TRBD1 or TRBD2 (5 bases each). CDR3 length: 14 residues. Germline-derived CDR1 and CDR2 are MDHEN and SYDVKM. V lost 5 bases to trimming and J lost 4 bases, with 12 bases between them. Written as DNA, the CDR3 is TGTGCCAGCAGTCCAACCGGGACGTACAATGAGCAGTTCTTC. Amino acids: CASSPTGTYNEQFF.